Listed here are 2 T cell receptor beta chains from one sample, sequenced in a study of T cells in Graves' hyperthyroidism and ophthalmopathy (dated by TCRdb to between 2017 and 2020). Library prep was done by multiplex PCR. Reads for this sample came from an Illumina HiSeq 2000. TCR beta CDR3 regions were amplified from RNA transcripts. A first-round RT-PCR of the TCR CDR3 used the HTBI primer set with the Qiagen OneStep RT-PCR kit. The public reads were run again by TCRdb, first through fastp at Q25 and then through MiXCR, and only productive beta chains were kept. For every CDR3 protein sequence, its rows merge into one entry that carries the most common genes and DNA. The sample yields hundreds of thousands of distinct CDR3 sequences; over 35% were counted once. Of the sample, roughly 8.3% falls within the top ten clones. Material: blood. These receptors were taken from a man between 18 and 35 years old with Graves' hyperthyroidism.

This rearrangement joins TRBV10-1 to TRBJ1-6; possible D gene TRBD1, 5 bases. The CDR3 covers 15 residues. Germline V gives CDR1 WNHNN, CDR2 SYGVQD (reference sequence). V gave up 0 bases and J gave up 9 bases, with 12 bases separating them. The CDR3 region has the DNA TGCGCCAGCAGTGAGTCGGGGACCCAGGGTTCACCCCTCCACTTT. Protein sequence: CASSESGTQGSPLHF.

Notes on this clonotype: One junction end does not reproduce the germline sequence, and a read error may be involved. The chain carries TRBV7-7 and TRBJ2-5; 14 nucleotides line up with TRBD2. The CDR3 extends over 15 amino acids. The V gene's germline CDR1 is SSHAT and CDR2 FNYEAQ (reference sequence). The CDR3 here is CASSLGGLAGADQYF. In DNA, the CDR3 is TGTGCTAGCAGCTTAGGGGGACTAGCGGGAGCAGACCAGTACTTC.